This entry describes one TCR beta chain. This specimen belongs to a study of shared clonotypes between healthy human individuals. The CDR3 runs 13 residues. The germline CDR1 and CDR2 sequences are SGDLS and YYNGEE. Between the trimmed V and J ends, which lost 0 bases and 4 bases, there was a span of 7 bases. Using immunoSEQ multiplex PCR, the repertoire was profiled, and TCRdb retains in-frame clones only, with some absent. This table holds around 990,000 clones, 77% found once. The gene calls are TRBV9 and TRBJ2-5, with unresolved D. The receptor's source is a young man in good health. Some clones in this sample may be carry-over from other donors' samples. Sequencing was carried out using memory CD4+ T cells from PBMCs. Indicated subset: CD45RA-negative fraction. CDR3 sequence: CASSVAIRETQYF. In nucleotides, the CDR3 is TGTGCCAGCAGCGTAGCTATACGAGAGACCCAGTACTTC. The full variable domain, rest sourced from reference TRBV9 and TRBJ2-5, is DSGVTQTPKHLITATGQRVTLRCSPRSGDLSVYWYQQSLDQGLQFLIQYYNGEERAKGNILERFSAQQFPDLHSELNLSSLELGDSALYFCASSVAIRETQYFGPGTRLLVL.